The clone carrying this T cell receptor beta chain is a singleton in its sample. Its matching antigen is unknown. Profiled with immunoSEQ multiplex PCR; TCRdb holds only in-frame clones, not every one. Of about 130,000 clones listed, over 80% are singletons. This sample is part of a study of cytomegalovirus exposure and HLA in healthy donors. Germline V gene sequence: CDR1 SGHDT, CDR2 YYEEEE. The ends were cut back, 5 bases at V and 0 bases at J, with 12 bases in the middle. The CDR3 length is 14 residues. Study-wide findings and caveats: In vitro assays verified that a few CMV-associated chains recognized CMV antigens specifically. Roughly 170 TCR beta chains were listed as cytomegalovirus-associated.

The sample consisted of PBMCs. This TCR derives from a woman aged 25 to 39 in good health and CMV-seropositive. The chain recombines TRBV5-6 with TRBJ2-7; D might be TRBD1 (5 bases). The CDR3 nucleotides are TGTGCCAGCAGTTCTACAGGAATCTCCTACGAGCAGTACTTC. It codes for CASSSTGISYEQYF.